A selection of T cell receptor beta chains follows, all from one sample in a study of shared clonotypes between healthy human individuals. Libraries were prepared by immunoSEQ multiplex PCR; TCRdb keeps only in-frame clonotypes and omits some of them. The sample shows about 1 million clones, more than 65% of them seen only once. Input material: memory CD4+ T cells sorted from blood. Receptors were obtained from a man between 18 and 35 years old in good health. Both conserved end residues are part of each CDR3. A D gene is named only where the DNA matches it firmly. Where a row states a size, it is once, few, many or the class of an expanded clone; other rows omit it.

J gene,D gene,clone size,V gene,CDR3 protein,CDR3 DNA
TRBJ1-1,-,-,TRBV4-3,CASSQALLATEAFF,TGCGCCAGCAGCCAAGCCCTCCTGGCCACTGAAGCTTTCTTT
TRBJ1-1,-,-,TRBV7-2,CASSLTALSGTEAFF,TGTGCCAGCAGCTTAACTGCTTTGTCGGGCACTGAAGCTTTCTTT
TRBJ2-2,TRBD1,-,TRBV4-1,CASSEGQGEAGELFF,TGCGCCAGCAGCGAGGGACAGGGGGAAGCCGGGGAGCTGTTTTTT
TRBJ1-2,TRBD1,-,TRBV5-6,CASSSFSDRVVSYGYTF,TGTGCCAGCAGCTCCTTTTCGGACAGGGTGGTATCCTATGGCTACACCTTC
TRBJ2-2,TRBD2,-,TRBV7-9,CASSPRGGANTGELFF,TGTGCCAGCAGCCCTCGGGGGGGTGCGAACACCGGGGAGCTGTTTTTT
TRBJ2-1,-,-,TRBV19,CASRGTGVRNEQFF,TGTGCCAGTAGGGGGACTGGAGTGAGGAATGAGCAGTTCTTC
TRBJ2-2,TRBD1,-,TRBV5-4,CASSSPRQGQNGELFF,TGTGCCAGCAGCTCTCCACGACAGGGGCAGAACGGGGAGCTGTTTTTT
TRBJ1-4,-,-,TRBV7-9,CASFPWDRDNEKLFF,TGTGCCAGCTTTCCCTGGGACCGAGATAATGAAAAACTGTTTTTT
TRBJ1-1,-,few,TRBV7-9,CASTALRGTEAFF,TGTGCCAGCACCGCACTCCGGGGCACTGAAGCTTTCTTT
TRBJ2-3,TRBD2,-,TRBV5-1,CASSRLAGGSTDTQYF,TGCGCCAGCAGCCGACTAGCGGGGGGGAGCACAGATACGCAGTATTTT
TRBJ2-2,TRBD1,-,TRBV6-6,CASRDRVAGELFF,TGTGCCAGCAGGGACAGGGTGGCCGGGGAGCTGTTTTTT
TRBJ1-2,-,few,TRBV10-1,CASSPGRDYGYTF,TGCGCCAGCAGTCCGGGACGCGACTATGGCTACACCTTC
TRBJ2-3,-,-,TRBV30,CAWTRVGADTQYF,TGTGCCTGGACTAGGGTCGGAGCAGATACGCAGTATTTT